Shown below are 19 T cell receptor beta chains from a single sample sequenced in a study of cytomegalovirus exposure and HLA in healthy donors. Clones were read by immunoSEQ multiplex PCR, and TCRdb kept only the in-frame ones, dropping some. The table includes under 200,000 clones, around 96% detected once. Sequenced input: PBMCs. These receptors all stem from a woman younger than 30 in good health and CMV-seronegative.

This clone was recorded only once. Other DNA sequences of this sample code for an identical CDR3. The genes are TRBV6-6 and TRBJ1-2, with D tentatively TRBD1 (6 bases). Deletions cut 0 bases from V and 3 bases from J, with 8 bases between. Germline V gene sequence: CDR1 MNHNY, CDR2 SVGAGI (reference sequence). This CDR3 is 14 amino acids long. CDR3: CASSYSTGYYGYTF. The CDR3 nucleotides are TGTGCCAGCAGTTACTCGACAGGCTACTATGGCTACACCTTC.

The rearrangement links TRBV19 to TRBJ2-7; tentative D call: TRBD2 (5 bases). The germline V gene encodes CDR1 LNHDA and CDR2 SQIVND (reference sequence). The CDR3 is 14 residues long. Trimming took 4 bases from V and 0 from J, leaving 10 bases between them. The chain's CDR3 is CASSTGGFSYEQYF. DNA for the CDR3: TGTGCCAGTAGTACCGGAGGCTTCTCCTACGAGCAGTACTTC.

This chain links TRBV6-5 with TRBJ1-1; 8 positions match TRBD1. Germline trimming cut 5 bases from V and 2 bases from J; bases unmatched to any gene: 7. This CDR3 has 15 amino acids. Germline V gene data show CDR1 as MNHEY and CDR2 as SVGAGI. Written as DNA, the CDR3 is TGTGCCAGCAGTCCGGCTGGACAGGGTAACACTGAAGCTTTCTTT. It specifies CASSPAGQGNTEAFF.

The gene calls are TRBV19 and TRBJ2-2; D remains ambiguous. This CDR3 is 14 amino acids long. With 2 bases removed from V and 2 bases from J, the gap between germline ends came to 6 bases. The germline CDR1 and CDR2 sequences are LNHDA and SQIVND (reference sequence). The CDR3 DNA reads as TGTGCCAGTAGTATAAGCCGAAACACCGGGGAGCTGTTTTTT. Translation: CASSISRNTGELFF.

The rearrangement uses TRBV15 and TRBJ2-6, with TRBD1 identical over 7 bases. The CDR3 totals 15 residues. Germline CDR1 reads LNHNV; CDR2 reads YYDKDF (reference sequence). Trimming at V came to 6 bases and at J to 4 bases, leaving 6 bases not matched to a gene. CDR3 amino acids: CATSQDRPGANVLTF. The CDR3 nucleotides are TGTGCCACCAGTCAGGACAGGCCAGGGGCCAACGTCCTGACTTTC. Using reference TRBV15 and TRBJ2-6 for the parts outside the CDR3, the full variable domain is DAMVIQNPRYQVTQFGKPVTLSCSQTLNHNVMYWYQQKSSQAPKLLFHYYDKDFNNEADTPDNFQSRRPNTSFCFLDIRSPGLGDTAMYLCATSQDRPGANVLTFGAGSRLTVL.

The chain carries TRBV4-1 and TRBJ2-7, with D hard to call. Germline V lookup: CDR1 MGHRA, CDR2 YSYEKL. This CDR3 is 14 amino acids long. V gave up 1 base and J gave up 3 bases, with 10 bases separating them. CDR3: CASSQVTYGYEQYF. For the CDR3, the DNA is TGCGCCAGCAGCCAAGTCACATATGGCTACGAGCAGTACTTC.

The chain joins TRBV9 to TRBJ2-1; D is perhaps TRBD2 (6 bases). The germline V gene has CDR1 SGDLS and CDR2 YYNGEE. With 4 bases removed from V and 5 bases from J, the gap between germline ends came to 16 bases. CDR3 length equals 15 residues. The CDR3 protein is CASSLGGSGDNEQFF. The CDR3 bases are TGTGCCAGCAGCCTCGGGGGATCGGGGGACAATGAGCAGTTCTTC.

CDR3 sequence reads: CASSSNRQGAGTEAFF. CDR3 bases: TGTGCCAGCAGTTCAAATCGACAGGGGGCAGGCACTGAAGCTTTCTTT. The V gene is TRBV27, the J gene TRBJ1-1; 10 bases are shared with TRBD1. V was pared by 4 bases and J by 4 bases, with 9 bases of the junction left unmatched. CDR1 and CDR2 (germline): MNHEY, SMNVEV (reference sequence). The CDR3 runs to 16 residues.

The CDR3 region is CASSLRTGPTYTF. In DNA form, the CDR3 reads TGTGCCAGCAGCTTGCGTACAGGCCCTACGTATACCTTC. This sequence joins TRBV5-4 and TRBJ1-2, with D perhaps matching TRBD1 (5 bases). The CDR3 loop spans 13 amino acids. V lost 1 base to trimming and J lost 14 bases, with 18 bases between them. Germline V gives CDR1 SGHNT, CDR2 YYREEE (reference sequence).

V and J are TRBV6-5 and TRBJ2-5; 11 bases are a match to TRBD1. V shed 6 bases and J 5 bases; nucleotides not matched to a gene: 5. Germline values: CDR1 MNHEY, CDR2 SVGAGI. The CDR3 is 14 residues long. CDR3 sequence (DNA): TGTGCCAGCAGAGGACAGGGGGCTCGGGAGACCCAGTACTTC. Protein sequence: CASRGQGARETQYF.

In DNA form, the CDR3 reads TGTGCCAGCAGTCTGTCGAGTAACAGGTATCATGGCTACACCTTC. It specifies CASSLSSNRYHGYTF. The rearrangement joins TRBV27 to TRBJ1-2; D may be TRBD1 (5 bases). This CDR3 is built from 15 residues. Looked up from germline, CDR1 is MNHEY and CDR2 is SMNVEV (reference sequence). V was shortened by 5 bases and J by 6 bases, with 19 bases between the two germline ends.

The rearrangement links TRBV19 to TRBJ1-1; D might be TRBD1 (6 bases). This CDR3 spans 16 amino acids. CDR1 LNHDA and CDR2 SQIVND come from the germline V gene (reference sequence). Trimming cost V 7 bases and J 3 bases, with 21 bases left between them. CDR3 amino acids: CASNGARAGGDTEAFF. CDR3 in DNA: TGTGCCAGTAATGGGGCCAGAGCGGGGGGCGACACTGAAGCTTTCTTT.

The chain links TRBV9 to TRBJ1-5, with TRBD1 as a possible D gene (6 bases). Germline V CDR1 and CDR2: SGDLS, YYNGEE. The length of the CDR3 is 15 residues. V dropped 3 bases and J dropped 0 bases, with 10 bases sitting between them. CDR3 coding DNA: TGTGCCAGCAGCGCAACAGGGAATAGCAATCAGCCCCAGCATTTT. Protein product: CASSATGNSNQPQHF.

The V and J genes are TRBV28 and TRBJ1-1; 8 positions agree with TRBD1. CDR1 and CDR2 (germline): MDHEN, SYDVKM. This CDR3 is built from 16 residues. Trimming cost V 6 bases and J 5 bases; bases outside gene matches: 14. The CDR3 is CASSPIPGQGMTEAFF. The CDR3 DNA reads TGTGCCAGCAGCCCAATCCCAGGACAGGGTATGACTGAAGCTTTCTTT.

The rearrangement joins TRBV5-1 to TRBJ1-3; the match to TRBD1 covers 7 bases. The germline CDR1 and CDR2 sequences are SGHRS and YFSETQ. J lost 4 bases, V lost 4 bases, and 8 bases had no gene match. The CDR3 is made up of 15 amino acids. CDR3 in amino acids: CASSNRRGQGNTIYF. The CDR3 bases are TGCGCCAGCAGCAACCGTAGGGGACAGGGAAACACCATATATTTT.

The gene calls are TRBV7-9 and TRBJ1-2; the D gene is possibly TRBD1 (5 bases). V was cut by 4 bases and J by 4 bases, with 19 bases left in between. CDR1 is SEHNR, CDR2 FQNEAQ, per germline (reference sequence). CDR3 length: 16 amino acids. In DNA, the CDR3 is TGTGCCAGCAGCTGGGGCGGGAATGGGGCTTTCTATGGCTACACCTTC. Protein: CASSWGGNGAFYGYTF.

This chain connects TRBV7-2 to TRBJ2-1; tentatively, D is TRBD1 (5 bases). V dropped 0 bases and J dropped 0 bases, with 9 bases sitting between them. The length of the CDR3 is 16 residues. Germline loops: CDR1 SGHTA, CDR2 FQGNSA. The CDR3 reads CASSLAGPSSYNEQFF. In nucleotides, the CDR3 is TGTGCCAGCAGCTTAGCGGGGCCGAGCTCCTACAATGAGCAGTTCTTC.

The chain uses TRBV21-1 and TRBJ1-2; the D call of TRBD1 is as the table states it, not checked on the DNA. TRBV21-1 is termed a pseudogene. This CDR3 region has 15 residues. CDR3 nucleotides: TGTGCCAGCACCCAAGGACAGGGTCTTTTCTATGGCTACACCTTC. Protein sequence: CASTQGQGLFYGYTF.

The rearrangement links TRBV30 to TRBJ2-1; possibly TRBD1 for D (6 bases). The CDR3 consists of 12 residues. The germline CDR1 and CDR2 sequences are GTSNPN and SVGIG (reference sequence). With 6 bases removed from V and 7 bases from J, the gap between germline ends came to 13 bases. CDR3: CACLTGNNEQFF. The CDR3 DNA is TGTGCCTGCCTCACAGGGAATAATGAGCAGTTCTTC.